This passage covers 28 T cell receptor beta chains from one sample sequenced in a study of T-cell reconstitution after alpha-beta-depleted transplantation in children. Using unique molecular identifiers, the investigators prepared the TCRbeta library. Each CDR3 protein is one row after TCRdb ran MiXCR on the PCR reads. This repertoire shows about 500,000 distinct CDR3 sequences, about 31% found once; its top ten account for more than 2%. The sample in question was PBMCs from the stem cell graft donor, obtained from the stem cell graft. The receptors here all came from a human donor who donated a stem cell graft to a child with aplastic anemia.

CDR3: CSVAQGASTDTQYF. The CDR3 coding sequence is TGCAGCGTTGCCCAGGGGGCCAGCACAGATACGCAGTATTTT. This sequence joins TRBV29-1 and TRBJ2-3; 8 bases fit TRBD1. CDR1 is SQVTM and CDR2 is ANQGSEA in the germline V gene. Trimming removed 4 bases from V and 0 bases from J; junction bases left unmatched: 3. CDR3 length: 14 residues.

The chain joins TRBV12-3 or TRBV12-4 to TRBJ2-7, with 7 bases lining up with TRBD1. CDR3 length equals 16 residues. V shed 2 bases, J shed 3 bases, and the junction held 10 bases outside the gene matches. The CDR3 protein is CASSLRAGTANYEQYF. CDR3 DNA sequence: TGTGCCAGCAGTTTAAGGGCCGGGACAGCAAACTACGAGCAGTACTTC.

Details on this clonotype: Sequence at one end of the junction differs from germline and may be a read error. This chain connects TRBV18 to TRBJ2-5, with 10 positions matching TRBD2. The CDR3 has 14 residues. Germline V lookup: CDR1 KGHSH, CDR2 LQKENI. CDR3 sequence reads: CASSLASGSENQYF. DNA of the CDR3: TGTGCCAGCTCACTAGCTAGCGGGAGTGAGAACCAGTACTTC. Variable domain in full (rest from reference TRBV18 and TRBJ2-5): NAGVMQNPRHLVRRRGQEARLRCSPMKGHSHVYWYRQLPEEGLKFMVYLQKENIIDESGMPKERFSAEFPKEGPSILRIQQVVRGDSAAYFCASSLASGSENQYFGPGTRLLVL.

This clonotype has more than one count but fewer than ten. This chain connects TRBV6-1 to TRBJ2-7, with 13 bases identical to TRBD2. After removal of 2 bases from V and 10 bases from J, the junction contained 8 bases not matched to a gene. This CDR3 is 15 amino acids long. The germline V gene encodes CDR1 MNHNS and CDR2 SASEGT. CDR3 bases: TGTGCCAGCAGTGAAAGTGAGGGACTAGCGGGACCACAGTACGTC. It codes for CASSESEGLAGPQYV.

Here the CDR3 reads CASSPYQRSSGIDNEQFF. The CDR3 DNA reads TGTGCCAGCAGCCCCTATCAGCGGTCTAGCGGGATCGACAATGAGCAGTTCTTC. This sequence joins TRBV9 and TRBJ2-1; 9 bases align to TRBD2. Unmatched junction bases numbered 16, after V lost 4 bases and J lost 5 bases. This CDR3 region has 18 residues. The germline V gene encodes CDR1 SGDLS and CDR2 YYNGEE.

In this sample, this clonotype turned up a few times. The genes are TRBV19 and TRBJ2-1, with 9 bases lining up with TRBD2. The CDR3 extends over 15 amino acids. CDR1 is LNHDA, CDR2 SQIVND, per germline (reference sequence). J gave up 3 bases and V 7 bases, and 7 bases lay outside the gene matches. CDR3 DNA: TGTGCCAGTAACCCGACTAGCGGCAGCTACAATGAGCAGTTCTTC. It codes for CASNPTSGSYNEQFF.

In this sample, this clonotype turned up a few times. V usage is TRBV20-1 and J usage is TRBJ2-5; D not certain. The germline V gene has CDR1 DFQATT and CDR2 SNEGSKA (reference sequence). The V end was cut by 5 bases, the J end by 2 bases, with 12 bases between. The CDR3 is 13 amino acids. CDR3 residues: CSAPLGIQETQYF. DNA of the CDR3: TGCAGTGCTCCTCTAGGGATTCAAGAGACCCAGTACTTC.

This clonotype was counted only a few times. The chain employs TRBV7-9 and TRBJ1-1, with TRBD1 matching 8 bases. The V gene end was trimmed by 5 bases and the J gene end by 4 bases; junction bases not matched to a gene: 6. The CDR3 spans 14 residues. Germline loops: CDR1 SEHNR, CDR2 FQNEAQ (reference sequence). CDR3 DNA: TGTGCCAGCAGCCCGACAGGGGTCGGCACTGAAGCTTTCTTT. Its protein is CASSPTGVGTEAFF.

The rearrangement joins TRBV4-2 to TRBJ1-1; 7 bases agree with TRBD1. This CDR3 contains 18 residues. After removal of 1 base from V and 4 bases from J, the junction contained 15 bases not matched to a gene. Germline V gene lookup returns CDR1 LGHNA and CDR2 YNFKEQ. The CDR3 nucleotides read TGTGCCAGCAGCCAAGTTGGGACCTTACAGGGGAGGGGCACTGAAGCTTTCTTT. Protein product: CASSQVGTLQGRGTEAFF.

The genes are TRBV27 and TRBJ2-1, with 10 bases aligning to TRBD2. The CDR3 consists of 16 residues. The J segment lost 8 bases and the V segment lost 1 base, leaving 8 bases of the junction unmatched. Germline V gene sequence: CDR1 MNHEY, CDR2 SMNVEV (reference sequence). DNA of the CDR3: TGTGCCAGCAGTTTATACCTAGCGGGAGTTTCGGATGAGCAGTTCTTC. Its protein is CASSLYLAGVSDEQFF.

The genes are TRBV20-1 and TRBJ2-7; 9 bases are shared with TRBD1. Per germline, CDR1 DFQATT and CDR2 SNEGSKA (reference sequence). V shed 5 bases, J shed 0 bases, and the junction held 8 bases outside the gene matches. This CDR3 is built from 15 residues. CDR3 bases: TGCAGTGCTCAGTCGGGGACAGGGATCTCCTACGAGCAGTACTTC. Protein: CSAQSGTGISYEQYF.

This clonotype showed up just a few times. This chain connects TRBV6-1 to TRBJ1-4, with D hard to call. The CDR3 has 14 amino acids. Germline V lookup: CDR1 MNHNS, CDR2 SASEGT. V lost 6 bases and J lost 0, with 8 bases in between. The CDR3 loop reads CASRTATTNEKLFF. The CDR3 DNA sequence: TGTGCCAGCAGAACCGCAACAACTAATGAAAAACTGTTTTTT.

The chain is built from TRBV29-1 and TRBJ2-2; D possibly corresponds to TRBD1 (5 bases). The CDR3 has 14 amino acids. Trimming cost V 3 bases and J 7 bases, with 15 bases left between them. The germline CDR1 and CDR2 sequences are SQVTM and ANQGSEA. In DNA form, the CDR3 reads TGCAGCGTTGACAAGGCAGGGTTAGACGGGGAGCTGTTTTTT. It translates to CSVDKAGLDGELFF.

The V call is TRBV5-1, the J call TRBJ2-2; D remains unclear. Germline V gene lookup returns CDR1 SGHRS and CDR2 YFSETQ. The CDR3 is 13 amino acids. Trimming stripped 3 bases from V and 7 bases from J, with 10 bases between. The CDR3: CASSSTAGGELFF. The CDR3, as DNA: TGCGCCAGCAGCTCCACAGCTGGCGGGGAGCTGTTTTTT.

This clonotype occurred a few times. The CDR3, as DNA: TGTGCCAGCTCACCGGACAGGGATTACCAGCCCCAGCATTTT. This sequence encodes CASSPDRDYQPQHF. V gene TRBV18 combines with J gene TRBJ1-5; TRBD1 aligns across 8 bases. V shed 3 bases and J 7 bases; nucleotides not matched to a gene: 5. The CDR3 covers 14 residues. CDR1 and CDR2 (germline): KGHSH, LQKENI. The full variable domain, in which reference TRBV18 and TRBJ1-5 provide the parts outside the CDR3, is NAGVMQNPRHLVRRRGQEARLRCSPMKGHSHVYWYRQLPEEGLKFMVYLQKENIIDESGMPKERFSAEFPKEGPSILRIQQVVRGDSAAYFCASSPDRDYQPQHFGDGTRLSIL.

This clonotype came up a few times. The chain joins TRBV7-8 to TRBJ2-7; tentatively, D is TRBD1 or TRBD2 (5 bases each). The CDR3 length is 14 residues. Germline CDR1 and CDR2: SGHVS and FQNEAQ. In DNA, the CDR3 is TGTGCCAGCAGCTTTGACAGCGGCCCCATAAATCTGCACGTC. It specifies CASSFDSGPINLHV.

This clonotype was seen a few times. The V and J genes are TRBV7-9 and TRBJ1-5, with D perhaps matching TRBD1 (6 bases). Looked up from germline, CDR1 is SEHNR and CDR2 is FQNEAQ (reference sequence). V lost 4 bases to trimming and J lost 7 bases, with 14 bases between them. The CDR3 is 14 residues long. The CDR3 here is CASSSTGPFQPQHF. The DNA for the CDR3 is TGTGCCAGCAGCTCGACAGGTCCCTTCCAGCCCCAGCATTTT.

This clonotype was seen only a few times. This chain joins TRBV27 and TRBJ1-1, with a possible D match to TRBD1 (6 bases). V lost 5 bases and J 1 base, leaving 14 bases between the germline ends. This CDR3 has 15 residues. The germline gives CDR1 MNHEY, CDR2 SMNVEV (reference sequence). The DNA for the CDR3 is TGTGCCAGCAGTGTACAGGGTTGGGGGAACACTGAAGCTTTCTTT. This translates into CASSVQGWGNTEAFF.

The DNA for the CDR3 is TGTGCCAGCAGCTCTATCGGGACAGCTGGCTACAATGAGCAGTTCTTC. This sequence encodes CASSSIGTAGYNEQFF. This chain connects TRBV7-2 to TRBJ2-1; 7 bases map to TRBD1. Trimming took 4 bases from V and 3 from J; bases not matched to a gene: 9. Germline lookup yields CDR1 SGHTA and CDR2 FQGNSA. The CDR3 totals 16 residues.

This clonotype was seen more than once but under ten times. This rearrangement joins TRBV12-3 or TRBV12-4 to TRBJ2-1; D ambiguous. Deletions cut 7 bases from V and 9 bases from J, with 13 bases between. CDR3 length: 12 residues. The CDR3: CASTLGLGEQFF. The DNA for the CDR3 is TGTGCCAGCACCTTGGGGTTGGGTGAGCAGTTCTTC.

This chain joins TRBV5-1 and TRBJ2-1, with D maybe TRBD1 (5 bases). V shed 8 bases and J shed 8 bases, with 20 bases lying between them. This CDR3 comprises 14 residues. Germline loops: CDR1 SGHRS, CDR2 YFSETQ. In DNA form, the CDR3 reads TGCGCCAGTACCCGCAGGGCCAAGGGCGATGAGCAGTTCTTC. Translated, it gives CASTRRAKGDEQFF.

This clonotype has just a few counts. This chain connects TRBV6-1 to TRBJ1-1, with D possibly matching TRBD1 (6 bases). V gave up 7 bases and J gave up 0 bases, with 18 bases separating them. This CDR3 is built from 16 residues. Germline values: CDR1 MNHNS, CDR2 SASEGT. CDR3 DNA: TGTGCCAGCAAAAAGGGGGGGTTAGGAATGAACACTGAAGCTTTCTTT. This translates into CASKKGGLGMNTEAFF.

The chain has TRBV13 and TRBJ2-1; 12 nucleotides match TRBD2. The ends lost 8 bases at V and 7 bases at J; junction bases unmatched: 9. This CDR3 is 15 amino acids long. The germline V gene encodes CDR1 PRHDT and CDR2 FYEKMQ (reference sequence). CDR3: CASAPLAGGPNEQFF. In nucleotides, the CDR3 is TGTGCCAGCGCCCCTCTAGCGGGAGGGCCGAATGAGCAGTTCTTC. Supplemented by reference TRBV13 and TRBJ2-1, the full variable domain reads AAGVIQSPRHLIKEKRETATLKCYPIPRHDTVYWYQQGPGQDPQFLISFYEKMQSDKGSIPDRFSAQQFSDYHSELNMSSLELGDSALYFCASAPLAGGPNEQFFGPGTRLTVL.

The rearrangement uses TRBV6-5 and TRBJ1-1, with TRBD1 as a possible D gene (6 bases). There are 15 residues in the CDR3. The germline V gene encodes CDR1 MNHEY and CDR2 SVGAGI. The germline V and J ends were trimmed by 2 bases and 0 bases, with 10 bases remaining between them. The CDR3 reads CASSYVQGLNTEAFF. The CDR3 DNA follows: TGTGCCAGCAGTTACGTACAGGGTTTGAACACTGAAGCTTTCTTT.

V usage is TRBV27 and J usage is TRBJ1-1, with a weak D call TRBD1 (5 bases). This CDR3 is 13 amino acids long. V was pared by 4 bases and J by 5 bases, with 11 bases between. Per germline, CDR1 MNHEY and CDR2 SMNVEV (reference sequence). The CDR3 here is CASSSWGLTEAFF. The CDR3 bases are TGTGCCAGCAGTTCCTGGGGGTTGACTGAAGCTTTCTTT.

In this sample, this clonotype turned up a few times. This chain joins TRBV6-1 and TRBJ2-4; maybe TRBD1 (6 bases). V dropped 4 bases and J dropped 0 bases, with 10 bases sitting between them. This CDR3 spans 15 amino acids. Germline V CDR1 and CDR2: MNHNS, SASEGT. CDR3 in amino acids: CASSATQGAKNIQYF. CDR3 in DNA: TGTGCCAGCAGTGCAACACAGGGAGCCAAAAACATTCAGTACTTC.

The gene calls are TRBV19 and TRBJ1-2; 12 bases are shared with TRBD1. Germline V lookup: CDR1 LNHDA, CDR2 SQIVND (reference sequence). The CDR3 covers 15 residues. V lost 9 bases, J lost 2 bases, and 7 bases stayed unmatched. The CDR3 region is CASRDRGLQNYGYTF. DNA for the CDR3: TGTGCCAGCCGGGACAGGGGGCTGCAAAACTATGGCTACACCTTC. Looking up the rest from reference TRBV19 and TRBJ1-2 gives the full variable domain: DGGITQSPKYLFRKEGQNVTLSCEQNLNHDAMYWYRQDPGQGLRLIYYSQIVNDFQKGDIAEGYSVSREKKESFPLTVTSAQKNPTAFYLCASRDRGLQNYGYTFGSGTRLTVV.

The rearrangement joins TRBV7-2 to TRBJ1-1; D is unclear. Germline loops: CDR1 SGHTA, CDR2 FQGNSA. Trimming took off 5 bases at V and 0 bases at J, with 10 bases between the two ends. CDR3 size: 14 residues. The CDR3 sequence: CASSRRNLNTEAFF. As DNA, the CDR3 is TGTGCCAGCAGCCGACGGAACCTGAACACTGAAGCTTTCTTT. The full variable domain, completed using reference TRBV7-2 and TRBJ1-1, is GAGVSQSPSNKVTEKGKDVELRCDPISGHTALYWYRQSLGQGLEFLIYFQGNSAPDKSGLPSDRFSAERTGGSVSTLTIQRTQQEDSAVYLCASSRRNLNTEAFFGQGTRLTVV.